A single sample is the source of the 5 T cell receptor beta chains below, sequenced in a study of blood T cell repertoires in COVID-19. The table came from immunoSEQ multiplex PCR; TCRdb's copy has only in-frame clones and leaves some out. The table shows about 89,000 clones, with 90% to 95% occurring only once. The specimen sequenced was peripheral blood. These receptors originate from a human donor with active COVID-19. The donor label of this sample is uncertain.

The J gene is TRBJ2-5, the V gene TRBV10-2, with D maybe TRBD1 (6 bases). The CDR3 is 17 amino acids. Looked up from germline, CDR1 is WSHSY and CDR2 is SAAADI. The V and J ends lost 3 bases and 5 bases respectively, with 22 bases between them. This CDR3 is CASSDHLKDSIGETQYF. In DNA, the CDR3 is TGCGCCAGCAGTGATCACCTTAAGGACAGTATAGGGGAGACCCAGTACTTC.

This sequence joins TRBV13 and TRBJ2-2; TRBD1 is a possible D gene (6 bases). V shed 5 bases and J shed 1 base, with 20 bases lying between them. The length of the CDR3 is 18 residues. The germline V gene has CDR1 PRHDT and CDR2 FYEKMQ (reference sequence). The CDR3 here is CASSPYGWGRQNTGELFF. The CDR3 nucleotides read TGTGCCAGCAGCCCCTACGGGTGGGGGCGGCAGAACACCGGGGAGCTGTTTTTT.

The V call is TRBV7-2, the J call TRBJ2-7; D gene ambiguous. The germline V and J ends were trimmed by 5 bases and 7 bases, with 15 bases remaining between them. The V gene's germline CDR1 is SGHTA and CDR2 FQGNSA. The CDR3 runs 13 residues. The chain's CDR3 is CASSAVVAGEQYF. For the CDR3, the DNA is TGTGCCAGCAGCGCTGTGGTAGCTGGTGAGCAGTACTTC.

The V call is TRBV3-1 (or the pseudogene TRBV3-2), the J call TRBJ2-7; D gene ambiguous. V lost 5 bases to trimming and J lost 0 bases, with 14 bases between them. Germline V lookup: CDR1 LGHDT, CDR2 YNNKEL (reference sequence). The CDR3 length is 15 residues. For the CDR3, the DNA is TGTGCCAGCAGCTCCTCGTCCCTAATCTCCTACGAGCAGTACTTC. Amino acids: CASSSSSLISYEQYF.

This clone was counted a few times. The chain has TRBV13 and TRBJ2-1, with 10 bases that match TRBD2. Per germline, CDR1 PRHDT and CDR2 FYEKMQ (reference sequence). V gave up 3 bases and J gave up 7 bases; unmatched junction bases: 3. This CDR3 is 14 amino acids long. CDR3 in amino acids: CASSFLAGVNEQFF. CDR3 in DNA: TGTGCCAGCAGCTTCCTAGCGGGAGTTAATGAGCAGTTCTTC.